This T cell receptor beta chain was sequenced for a study of early T cells in non-severe SARS-CoV-2 infection. Study overall: The study sequenced bulk RNA from unsorted whole blood, with chains unpaired. Study-wide results and caveats: The study's VDJdb matching favored anti-spike CD8 responses and missed private and CD4 specificities.

Tagging with unique molecular identifiers was applied to individual cDNA molecules. TCRdb passed the 5' RACE reads through MiXCR, listing each CDR3 protein once. The sample gives 90,000 to 130,000 distinct CDR3 sequences, over 10% of which show up once; 3.1% is in the top ten. In this sample, this clonotype turned up a few times. Its antigen remains unidentified. The CDR3 has 14 amino acids. V lost 4 bases, J lost 2 bases, and 11 bases lay in between. Germline assignment: CDR1 SGHRS and CDR2 YFSETQ. The sample consisted of whole blood. The rearrangement uses TRBV5-1 and TRBJ2-3, with D unresolved. The TCR originated in an adult who was a healthcare worker with PCR-confirmed SARS-CoV-2 infection or an uninfected control (not recorded which). CDR3 in amino acids: CASSTPQSTDTQYF. Written as DNA, the CDR3 is TGCGCCAGCAGCACCCCACAATCCACAGATACGCAGTATTTT.